This TCR beta chain was recorded in a study of long-term antiretroviral therapy in people with HIV (dated by TCRdb to 2022 to 2024). Turning to the overall study: Collection of the earliest samples took place about a decade ahead of the 2015 WHO recommendation for immediate ART, at a time when ART was typically delayed until CD4 counts fell. No cross-contamination during QIAcube processing turned up in test extractions that ran a monoclonal T-cell line alongside 25 to 35 polyclonal samples. A retrospective serial study tested whether changes in peripheral blood TRB repertoire composition and diversity were associated with ART initiation and durable HIV suppression. A total of roughly 200 cryopreserved PBMC samples were contributed to the cohort by 30 adults with confirmed HIV infection, with samples collected serially over a mean of 6 years (range 1-12). Of the roughly 30 participants with HIV, fewer than twelve were female. What the study reported, not specific to this receptor: Since PBMC availability was limited, sequencing covered only the TCR beta chain, with no alpha chain pairing. Because cell numbers in pre-ART samples were limited, unsorted PBMC were profiled instead of sorted CD4+ and CD8+ T cells. Compared with controls, HIV repertoires had narrower CDR3 length ranges, and the network structure pointed to an antigen-experienced repertoire that shifted only slightly toward naive after ART. A significant increase in TRB diversity was found to be associated with ART initiation, although TRB diversity was observed to remain significantly below that of transplant donor controls even after long-term ART. Expanded TRB clones identified before ART initiation dominated the repertoire at all time points, although this dominance fluctuated and declined in many PLHIV after ART. Inferences about post-ART repertoire changes are limited because no data were available on ART adherence, viral resistance or therapy changes. The samples span the years 2004 to 2017, and the ART regimens used may be less effective than current regimens.

On this clone: Its antigen remains undetermined. No base quality values were provided; no much bigger clone lies one nucleotide off.

V was cut back by 7 bases and J by 3 bases, leaving a gap of 12 bases between them. The CDR3 numbers 14 residues from cysteine through phenylalanine. Left in the record is the CDR3 DNA by itself, 42 bases read in frame from the first base. From a lookup of the germline V gene, CDR1 and CDR2 are MNHNS and SASEGT. To be included, a participant needed at least one PBMC sample from before ART initiation plus at least two post-ART samples. Treatment was received in the United States of America by all participants with HIV. Before DNA extraction, cryopreserved samples of about 1-10 million PBMC were thawed and washed. At the time of the earliest PBMC sample for each participant with HIV, ages ranged from about 20 to 55 years. PBMC samples from each participant spanned 1-4 timepoints before ART initiation and 2-8 timepoints after ART initiation, with a median of 7 samples. For every participant, serial HIV viral load, CD4+ T-cell count, ART history and demographic data were obtained. A Qiagen kit on a QIAcube was used to extract genomic DNA from unsorted PBMC, with samples processed in batches of 12.

The immunoSEQ hsTCRB v3.0 assay was used at survey level resolution to sequence the TRB variable region. A depth of about 40,000-55,000 T-cell genomes per sample was targeted for TRB sequencing. An Illumina MiSeq with a v3 150-cycle kit was used to sequence the pooled TRB libraries. The paper's data handling went like this. Repertoire analysis was run in R within a reproducible Nextflow workflow that covered QC, data transformation and analysis. LymphoSeq2, an R package for AIRR-Seq data exploration, was used to implement custom analyses. A few samples that yielded fewer than 5000 total TRB sequences were excluded, so that some 190 HIV repertoires were analyzed. Of the approximately 190 retained HIV repertoires, under 65 were collected before and around 130 after ART initiation. Repertoires were downsampled to 5000 TRB nucleotide sequences, and summary statistics were averaged over 100 downsampling iterations. TRB sequences were retained for analysis only if CDR3 regions of at least seven amino acids were present. Diversity was assessed using a clonality score derived from Shannon entropy and using the Gini coefficient. In the repertoire networks, any two of the top 5000 CDR3 amino acid sequences were linked whenever the two sequences differed by an edit distance of one. GLIPH2 predicted antigen specificity groups and MHC restriction for TRB CDR3 amino acid sequences. CDR3 amino acid sequences were matched against VDJdb and McPAS-TCR to flag known CMV, EBV, HIV or tissue antigen associations. Pre-ART, post-ART and control groups were compared with Wilcoxon signed-rank tests and Holm-Bonferroni correction. TCRdb took over this immuneACCESS table, retaining in-frame rearrangements with V and J assigned. Such tables are incomplete; in checked studies, under half of the missing clones stem from an unresolved V gene, and the remainder is unexplained. V and J calls and clone size are as listed in that table; D and trimming were resolved from the DNA. Across this sample there are more than 6,000 clones, with about 74% seen only once. Less than 8% of the sample is held by the ten biggest clonotypes.

The sequenced sample was unsorted PBMCs, obtained 0.1 years before starting antiretroviral therapy. This sequence was found in a man younger than 30 with HIV. Recombination joined TRBV6-1 with TRBJ2-2; D gene: possibly TRBD1, on 6 matching bases. The CDR3 sequence is CASTKTGDTGELFF. The sequenced DNA: TGTGCCAGCACTAAGACAGGTGACACCGGGGAGCTGTTTTTT.